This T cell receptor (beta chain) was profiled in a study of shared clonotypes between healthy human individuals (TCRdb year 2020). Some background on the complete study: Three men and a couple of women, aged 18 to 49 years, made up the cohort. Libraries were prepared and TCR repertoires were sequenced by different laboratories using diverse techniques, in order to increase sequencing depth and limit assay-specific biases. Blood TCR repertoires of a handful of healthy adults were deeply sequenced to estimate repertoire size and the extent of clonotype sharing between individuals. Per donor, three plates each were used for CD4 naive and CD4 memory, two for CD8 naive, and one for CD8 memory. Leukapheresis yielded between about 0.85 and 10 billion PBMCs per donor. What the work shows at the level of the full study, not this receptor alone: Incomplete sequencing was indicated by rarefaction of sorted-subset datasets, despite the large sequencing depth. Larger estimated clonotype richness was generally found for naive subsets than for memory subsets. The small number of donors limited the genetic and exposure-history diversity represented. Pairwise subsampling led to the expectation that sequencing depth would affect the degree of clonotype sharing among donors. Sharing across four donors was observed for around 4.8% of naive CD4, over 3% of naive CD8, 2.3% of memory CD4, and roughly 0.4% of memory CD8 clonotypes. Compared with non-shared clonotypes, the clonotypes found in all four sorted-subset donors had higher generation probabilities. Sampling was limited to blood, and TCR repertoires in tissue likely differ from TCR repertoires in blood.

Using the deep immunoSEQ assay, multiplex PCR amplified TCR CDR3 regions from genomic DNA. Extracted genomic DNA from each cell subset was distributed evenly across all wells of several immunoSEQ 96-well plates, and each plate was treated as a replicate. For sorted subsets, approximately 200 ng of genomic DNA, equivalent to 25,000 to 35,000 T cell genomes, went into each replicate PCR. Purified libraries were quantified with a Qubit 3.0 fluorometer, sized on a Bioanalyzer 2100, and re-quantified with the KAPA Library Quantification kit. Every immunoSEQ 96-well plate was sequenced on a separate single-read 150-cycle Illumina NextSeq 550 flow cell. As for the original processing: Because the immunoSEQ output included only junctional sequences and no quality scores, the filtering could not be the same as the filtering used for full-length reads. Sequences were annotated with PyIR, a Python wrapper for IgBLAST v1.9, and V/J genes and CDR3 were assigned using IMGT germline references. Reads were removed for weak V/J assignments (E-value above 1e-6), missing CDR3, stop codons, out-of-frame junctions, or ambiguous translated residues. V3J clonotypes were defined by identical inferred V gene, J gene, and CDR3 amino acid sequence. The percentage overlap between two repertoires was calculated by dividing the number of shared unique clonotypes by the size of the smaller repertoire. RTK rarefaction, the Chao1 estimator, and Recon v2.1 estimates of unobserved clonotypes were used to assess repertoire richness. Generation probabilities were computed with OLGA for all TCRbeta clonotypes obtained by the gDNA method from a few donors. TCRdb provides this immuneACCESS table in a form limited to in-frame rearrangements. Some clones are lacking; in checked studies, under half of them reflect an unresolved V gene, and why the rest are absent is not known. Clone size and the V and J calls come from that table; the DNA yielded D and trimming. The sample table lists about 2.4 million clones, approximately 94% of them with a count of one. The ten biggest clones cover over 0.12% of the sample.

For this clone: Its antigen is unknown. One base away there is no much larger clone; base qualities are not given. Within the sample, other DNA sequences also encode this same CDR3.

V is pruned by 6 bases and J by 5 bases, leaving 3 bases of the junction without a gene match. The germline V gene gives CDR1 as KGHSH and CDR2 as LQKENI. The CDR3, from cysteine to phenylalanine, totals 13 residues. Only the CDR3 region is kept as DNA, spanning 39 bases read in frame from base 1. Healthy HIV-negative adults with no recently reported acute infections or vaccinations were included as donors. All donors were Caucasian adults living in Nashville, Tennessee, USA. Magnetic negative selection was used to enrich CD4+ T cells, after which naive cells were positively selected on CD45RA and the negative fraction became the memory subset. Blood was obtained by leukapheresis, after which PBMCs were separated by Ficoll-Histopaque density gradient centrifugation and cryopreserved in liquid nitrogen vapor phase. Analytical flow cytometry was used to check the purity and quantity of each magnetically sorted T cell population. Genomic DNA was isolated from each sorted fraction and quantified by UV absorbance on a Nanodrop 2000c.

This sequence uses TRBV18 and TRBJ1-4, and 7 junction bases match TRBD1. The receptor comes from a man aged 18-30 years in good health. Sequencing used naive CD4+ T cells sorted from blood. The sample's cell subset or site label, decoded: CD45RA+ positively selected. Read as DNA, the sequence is TGTGCCAGCTCTCCGGGACAGAATGAAAAACTGTTTTTT. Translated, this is CASSPGQNEKLFF.